The table lists the clone carrying this T cell receptor beta chain with many counts. Its target is not known. These data are taken from a study of metastatic and nonmetastatic thyroid tumors. Study context: Patients with malignant and benign thyroid disease provided blood and tumor or nodule tissue, whose repertoires were compared. Findings and limits, study-wide: TCR beta diversity was reportedly significantly higher in malignant thyroid tumors than benign nodules, in blood and tumor.

In the authors' workflow: Between-group CDR3 differences, defined by clinicopathological status, yielded a distant-metastasis classifier for papillary thyroid cancer. TCRdb ran MiXCR on the PCR reads. The V and J calls follow TCRdb's processing rather than the paper's. The data show 25,000 to 30,000 clones, with around 22% seen just once and about 2.4% held by the top ten. Thyroid surgery had not been preceded by any treatment in any patient. CDR3 length equals 17 residues. J gave up 5 bases and V 6 bases, and 15 bases lay outside the gene matches. The germline CDR1 and CDR2 sequences are MNHNS and SASEGT.

The receptor was derived from a female donor with papillary thyroid cancer or a benign thyroid nodule (not recorded which). Some clones in this sample may be carry-over from other donors' samples. J is TRBJ2-2 and V is TRBV6-1; 7 bases are shared with TRBD2. The sequencing input was blood. The CDR3 here is CASSPGTGGRRTGELFF. DNA of the CDR3: TGTGCCAGCAGCCCCGGGACGGGCGGGAGACGGACCGGGGAGCTGTTTTTT.